Reported below is one TCR beta chain. No antigen is known for it. Nothing much larger sits one base from this clone, and base qualities are not available. TCRbeta CDR3 regions were amplified from genomic DNA using the immunoSEQ Assay, a bias-controlled multiplex PCR. The paper's data handling went like this. The number of nucleated cells in each sample was estimated from the amplification of reference gene primers within the assay. Sequence reads were collapsed and filtered to measure the absolute abundance of every unique TCRbeta CDR3 rearrangement. For each sample, productive Simpson clonality was calculated by taking the square root of Simpson's diversity index across productive rearrangements. TCRdb holds this immuneACCESS table with in-frame rearrangements only. Some clones are missing; in checked studies, unresolved V genes explain under half, and the rest has no known cause. The D gene and trimming were derived from the DNA, and the V and J assignments and clone size from that table. This sample lists 200,000 to 250,000 clones; 80% to 90% were detected once. Of the sample, 7.5% to 10% is held by the ten largest clones.

Enrolling through a virtual design, the prospective study's participants ranged in age from about 18 to 100 years and lived across some 23 United States geographic areas. In the prospective study, cohorts were assigned on the basis of participant-reported clinical history obtained from a screening survey and a study questionnaire. Recovered participants in ImmuneRACE Cohort 3 were defined by two consecutive negative NP/OP PCR tests, clearance by a healthcare professional, or resolution of symptoms. Each participant in the prospective study had whole blood, serum and a nasopharyngeal or oropharyngeal swab collected by mobile phlebotomists. Additional blood draws and questionnaires over an approximately 2-month period could optionally be provided by prospective study participants. Before DNA extraction, prospective study blood samples were shipped either frozen or at room temperature. Taken from the germline V gene (reference sequence), the CDR1 and CDR2 loops are GTSNPN and SVGIG. Deletion took 4 bases off V and 0 bases off J, with a span of 10 bases between the germline ends. The cysteine opens and the phenylalanine closes a CDR3 of 14 amino acids. CDR3 DNA is the only sequence kept; it has 42 bases, read in frame from the first base.

The data were obtained in a study of blood T cell repertoires in COVID-19 (dated by TCRdb to about 2020). About the investigation overall: The collaborator samples originated in the United States, Italy and Spain and spanned the acute and convalescent phases of COVID-19. The material from the prospective study consisted of cDNA or gDNA derived from T cells, B-cell-depleted T cells, or PBMCs. Subjects who had been exposed to COVID-19, were actively infected with it, or had recovered from it provided the deeply sampled blood TCRbeta repertoires that made up the dataset. The repertoires were released in a freely available public database meant as a resource for research on the immune response to SARS-CoV-2. Samples were obtained from the ongoing ImmuneRACE study (first 160 participants) and from approximately 1,200 subjects provided by 6 global collaborators. The sample metadata nearly always contained a de-identified subject ID, COVID-19 status, age in years and sex. Where available, HLA class I and class II types were taken from metadata supplied by the sample provider and were not determined by assay-based typing.

Overall study results and their limits: The amount of clinical and demographic metadata varied by source and participant and was provided uncurated.

The V and J segments used are TRBV30 and TRBJ1-3, with no confidently assigned D gene. Specimen: PBMCs or T cells enriched from blood (not recorded which). The receptor was isolated from a man aged 35-49 years who had recovered from COVID-19. The nucleotide sequence reads as follows: TGTGCCTGGAAGCCGGGGAACTCTGGAAACACCATATATTTT. This translates into CAWKPGNSGNTIYF.